This T cell receptor beta chain came from a study of cytomegalovirus exposure and HLA in healthy donors. Trimming stripped 5 bases from V and 2 bases from J, with 15 bases between. The CDR3 is made up of 15 amino acids. Germline loops: CDR1 SGHTA, CDR2 FQGTGA. Vbeta (60) and Jbeta (13) primers were used in the PCR. Data came from immunoSEQ multiplex PCR; TCRdb stores just in-frame clones and leaves some out. The repertoire includes over 130,000 clones, over 60% of them detected once, and less than 2% sits in the top ten. The rearrangement joins TRBV7-3 to TRBJ2-5; possible D gene TRBD2, 7 bases. Source material: PBMCs. The receptor's source is a man in his forties in good health and CMV-seronegative. The chain's CDR3 is CASSPRGGGQETQYF. DNA of the CDR3: TGTGCCAGCAGCCCAAGGGGGGGAGGGCAAGAGACCCAGTACTTC.